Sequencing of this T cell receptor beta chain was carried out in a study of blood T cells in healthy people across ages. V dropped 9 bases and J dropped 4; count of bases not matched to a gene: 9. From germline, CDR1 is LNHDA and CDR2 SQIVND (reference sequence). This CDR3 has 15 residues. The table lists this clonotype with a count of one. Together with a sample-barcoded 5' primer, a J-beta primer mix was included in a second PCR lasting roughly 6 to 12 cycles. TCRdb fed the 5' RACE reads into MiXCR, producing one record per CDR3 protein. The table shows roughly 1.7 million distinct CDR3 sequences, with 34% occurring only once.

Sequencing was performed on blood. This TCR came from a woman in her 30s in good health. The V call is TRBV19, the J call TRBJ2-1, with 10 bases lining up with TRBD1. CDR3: CASQAGTGVYNEQFF. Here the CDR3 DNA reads TGTGCCAGCCAAGCCGGGACAGGGGTTTACAATGAGCAGTTCTTC.